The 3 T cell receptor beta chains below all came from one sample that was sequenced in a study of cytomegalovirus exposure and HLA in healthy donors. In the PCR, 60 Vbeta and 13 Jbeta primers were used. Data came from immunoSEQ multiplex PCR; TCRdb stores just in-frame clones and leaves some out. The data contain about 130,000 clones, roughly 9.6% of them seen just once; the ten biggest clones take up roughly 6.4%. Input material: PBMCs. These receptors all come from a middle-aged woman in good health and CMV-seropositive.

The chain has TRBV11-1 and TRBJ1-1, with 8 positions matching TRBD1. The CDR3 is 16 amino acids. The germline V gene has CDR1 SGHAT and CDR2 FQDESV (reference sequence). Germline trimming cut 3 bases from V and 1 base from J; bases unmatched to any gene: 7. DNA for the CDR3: TGTGCCAGCAGCTTTTACTCAGGACAGGGGAACACTGAAGCTTTCTTT. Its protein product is CASSFYSGQGNTEAFF.

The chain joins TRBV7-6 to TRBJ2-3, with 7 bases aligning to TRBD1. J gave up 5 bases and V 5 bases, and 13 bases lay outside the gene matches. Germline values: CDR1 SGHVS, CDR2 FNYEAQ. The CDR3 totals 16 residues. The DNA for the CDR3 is TGTGCCAGCAGCCACCGGACGAGGGGGCAGGGAGATACGCAGTATTTT. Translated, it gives CASSHRTRGQGDTQYF.

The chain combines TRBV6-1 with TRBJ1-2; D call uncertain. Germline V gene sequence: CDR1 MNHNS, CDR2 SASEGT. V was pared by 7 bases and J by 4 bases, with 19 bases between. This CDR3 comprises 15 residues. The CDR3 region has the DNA TGTGCCAGCACCGCCCCGGTTACAGCTATCTATGGCTACACCTTC. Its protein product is CASTAPVTAIYGYTF.